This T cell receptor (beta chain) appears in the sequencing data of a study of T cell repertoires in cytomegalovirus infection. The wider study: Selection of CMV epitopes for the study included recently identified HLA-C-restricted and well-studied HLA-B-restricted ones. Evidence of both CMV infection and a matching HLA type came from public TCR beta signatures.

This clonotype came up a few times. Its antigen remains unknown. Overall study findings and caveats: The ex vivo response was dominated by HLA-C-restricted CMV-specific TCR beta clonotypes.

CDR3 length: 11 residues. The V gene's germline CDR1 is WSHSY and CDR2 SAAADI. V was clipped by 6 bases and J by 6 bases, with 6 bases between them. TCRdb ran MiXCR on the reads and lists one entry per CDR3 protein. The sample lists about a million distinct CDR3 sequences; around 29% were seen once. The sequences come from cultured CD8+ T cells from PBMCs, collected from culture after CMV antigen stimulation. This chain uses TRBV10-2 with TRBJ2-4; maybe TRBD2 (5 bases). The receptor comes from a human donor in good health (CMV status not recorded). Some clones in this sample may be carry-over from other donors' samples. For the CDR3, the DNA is TGCGCCAGCAGCGCGGGAAACATTCAGTACTTC. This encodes CASSAGNIQYF.